This T cell receptor (beta chain) was found in a study of shared clonotypes between healthy human individuals. Study-wide results and caveats: The study generally estimated greater richness for naive than memory subsets. Sampling covered nothing but blood. Tissue TCR repertoires likely differ from those found in blood.

About this clone itself: Its antigen is not known.

Assay used: immunoSEQ multiplex PCR; TCRdb lists only in-frame clones, some missing. The data contain around 1,100,000 clones, roughly 80% of them singletons. Donors were Caucasian adults residing in Nashville, Tennessee, USA. The study separated CD4+ cells into CD45RA+ naive and CD45RA-negative memory subsets. The clonotype comes from a man aged 18 to 29 in good health. Some clones in this sample may be carry-over from other donors' samples. Sequenced material: memory CD4+ T cells from PBMCs. The subset here: CD45RA-negative fraction.

The CDR3 DNA is TGTGCCAGCTCATTGGACAGGGATCAGCCCCAGCATTTT. Translating it yields CASSLDRDQPQHF. The chain is built from TRBV18 and TRBJ1-5, with 8 bases that match TRBD1. Germline lookup yields CDR1 KGHSH and CDR2 LQKENI. The CDR3 extends over 13 amino acids. The J segment lost 5 bases and the V segment lost 5 bases, leaving 2 bases of the junction unmatched.